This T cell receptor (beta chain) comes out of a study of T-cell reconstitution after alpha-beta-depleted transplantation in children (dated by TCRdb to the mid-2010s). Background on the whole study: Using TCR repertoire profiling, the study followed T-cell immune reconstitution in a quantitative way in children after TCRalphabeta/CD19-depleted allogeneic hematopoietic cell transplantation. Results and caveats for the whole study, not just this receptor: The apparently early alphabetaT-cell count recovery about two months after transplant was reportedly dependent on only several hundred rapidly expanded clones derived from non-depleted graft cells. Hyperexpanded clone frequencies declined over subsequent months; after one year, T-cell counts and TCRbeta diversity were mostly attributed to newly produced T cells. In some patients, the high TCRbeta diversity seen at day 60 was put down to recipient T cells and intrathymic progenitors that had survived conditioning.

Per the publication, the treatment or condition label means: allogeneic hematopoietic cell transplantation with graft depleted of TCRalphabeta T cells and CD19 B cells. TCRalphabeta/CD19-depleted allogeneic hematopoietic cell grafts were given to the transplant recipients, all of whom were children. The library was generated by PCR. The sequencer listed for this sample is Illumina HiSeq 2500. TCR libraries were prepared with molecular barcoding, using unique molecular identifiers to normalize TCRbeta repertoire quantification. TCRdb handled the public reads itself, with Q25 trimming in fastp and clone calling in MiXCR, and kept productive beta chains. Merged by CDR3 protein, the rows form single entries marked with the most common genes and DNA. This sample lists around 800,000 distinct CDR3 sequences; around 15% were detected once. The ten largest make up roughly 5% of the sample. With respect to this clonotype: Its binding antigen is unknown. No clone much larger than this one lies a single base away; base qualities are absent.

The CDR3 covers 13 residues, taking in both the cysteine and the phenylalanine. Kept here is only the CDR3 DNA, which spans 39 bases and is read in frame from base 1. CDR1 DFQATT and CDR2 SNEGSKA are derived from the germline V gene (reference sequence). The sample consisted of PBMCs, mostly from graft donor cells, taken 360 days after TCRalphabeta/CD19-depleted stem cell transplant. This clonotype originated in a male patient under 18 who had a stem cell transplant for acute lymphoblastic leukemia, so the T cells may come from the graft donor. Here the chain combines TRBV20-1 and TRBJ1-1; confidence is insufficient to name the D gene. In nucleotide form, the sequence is TGCATCATCCCTAGGCGGTTGAACACTGAAGCTTTCTTT. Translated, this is CIIPRRLNTEAFF.